Listed here are 20 T cell receptor beta chains from one sample, sequenced in a study of cytomegalovirus exposure and HLA in healthy donors. The PCR was carried out with 60 Vbeta primers and 13 Jbeta primers. Using immunoSEQ multiplex PCR, the repertoire was profiled, and TCRdb retains in-frame clones only, with some absent. Among about 59,000 clones listed, about 81% were seen once. Sequencing was performed on PBMCs. The receptor set was obtained from a man aged 25-40 years in good health and CMV-seropositive.

The J gene is TRBJ1-5, the V gene TRBV18, with D uncertain. The CDR3 is 14 residues long. V was clipped by 3 bases and J by 3 bases, with 9 bases between them. Germline V gene data show CDR1 as KGHSH and CDR2 as LQKENI. The CDR3 nucleotides are TGTGCCAGCTCACCTGCTGACACCAATCAGCCCCAGCATTTT. This gives the protein CASSPADTNQPQHF.

The genes are TRBV19 and TRBJ1-4, with 10 bases fitting TRBD1. Germline-derived CDR1 and CDR2 are LNHDA and SQIVND (reference sequence). V shed 3 bases and J 8 bases; nucleotides not matched to a gene: 9. The CDR3 runs to 16 residues. DNA for the CDR3: TGTGCCAGTAGTATCAACGTATGGGACAGGGGCGAAAAACTGTTTTTT. Translation: CASSINVWDRGEKLFF.

This clone was observed a few times. Other nucleotide sequences in the sample specify the same CDR3. The J gene is TRBJ2-3, the V gene TRBV4-2, with 14 bases that match TRBD2. Germline V gene sequence: CDR1 LGHNA, CDR2 YNFKEQ. Trimming took 4 bases from V and 4 from J; bases not matched to a gene: 1. This CDR3 spans 15 amino acids. CDR3 nucleotide sequence: TGTGCCAGCAGCCCGACTAGCGGGGGGGCAGATACGCAGTATTTT. This translates into CASSPTSGGADTQYF.

The J gene is TRBJ2-3, the V gene TRBV5-8; 11 bases fit TRBD1. Germline assignment: CDR1 SGHTS and CDR2 YDEGEE. Germline trimming cut 4 bases from V and 0 bases from J; bases unmatched to any gene: 10. The CDR3 length is 18 residues. The CDR3 spells CASSHRDRGYRSTDTQYF. The DNA for the CDR3 is TGTGCCAGCAGCCACCGGGACAGGGGGTATCGAAGCACAGATACGCAGTATTTT.

V gene TRBV19 combines with J gene TRBJ2-2; the D gene is possibly TRBD2 (7 bases). The CDR3 runs to 16 residues. With 7 bases removed from V and 4 bases from J, the gap between germline ends came to 19 bases. Germline CDR1 reads LNHDA; CDR2 reads SQIVND (reference sequence). The CDR3 reads CASTPRGAGGTGELFF. The CDR3, as DNA: TGTGCCAGTACTCCCCGGGGGGCCGGAGGCACCGGGGAGCTGTTTTTT.

The chain is built from TRBV20-1 and TRBJ1-1, with D maybe TRBD1 (5 bases). V was trimmed by 4 bases and J by 8 bases, leaving 11 bases between them. Germline CDR1 DFQATT, CDR2 SNEGSKA (reference sequence). The CDR3 consists of 11 residues. CDR3 loop: CSATGGFEAFF. The CDR3 DNA reads TGCAGTGCTACGGGGGGTTTCGAAGCTTTCTTT.

The chain employs TRBV5-1 and TRBJ1-2; D unclear. The length of the CDR3 is 14 residues. Trimming left V 2 bases short and J 4 bases short, with 12 bases between. Germline V gene lookup returns CDR1 SGHRS and CDR2 YFSETQ. CDR3 amino acids: CASSLMEPSYGYTF. DNA for the CDR3: TGCGCCAGCAGCTTAATGGAGCCCTCCTATGGCTACACCTTC. The entire variable domain, with the rest obtained from reference TRBV5-1 and TRBJ1-2, is as follows: KAGVTQTPRYLIKTRGQQVTLSCSPISGHRSVSWYQQTPGQGLQFLFEYFSETQRNKGNFPGRFSGRQFSNSRSEMNVSTLELGDSALYLCASSLMEPSYGYTFGSGTRLTVV.

In its sample, this clone was seen a few times. The chain recombines TRBV7-2 with TRBJ2-7, with a weak D call TRBD1 (5 bases). Germline CDR1 is SGHTA and CDR2 is FQGNSA. V lost 1 base to trimming and J lost 3 bases, with 10 bases between them. The CDR3 runs to 14 residues. The chain's CDR3 is CASSLGTPFYEQYF. Here the CDR3 DNA reads TGTGCCAGCAGCTTAGGGACACCTTTCTACGAGCAGTACTTC.

The chain links TRBV9 to TRBJ1-6; 10 bases map to TRBD1. CDR1 and CDR2 from the germline V gene are SGDLS and YYNGEE. V was pared by 4 bases and J by 7 bases, with 5 bases of the junction left unmatched. This CDR3 has 15 amino acids. CDR3 in amino acids: CASSRPGQGNSPLHF. For the CDR3, the DNA is TGTGCCAGCAGCAGGCCGGGACAGGGGAATTCACCCCTCCACTTT. Based on the CDR3 plus reference TRBV9 and TRBJ1-6, the full variable domain is DSGVTQTPKHLITATGQRVTLRCSPRSGDLSVYWYQQSLDQGLQFLIQYYNGEERAKGNILERFSAQQFPDLHSELNLSSLELGDSALYFCASSRPGQGNSPLHFGNGTRLTVT.

V usage is TRBV28 and J usage is TRBJ1-2; a possible D gene is TRBD1 (6 bases). Deletions cut 10 bases from V and 5 bases from J, with 23 bases between. The CDR3 spans 15 residues. The germline CDR1 and CDR2 sequences are MDHEN and SYDVKM. The CDR3 spells CATLYGRGTRYGYTF. CDR3 coding DNA: TGTGCCACCCTCTACGGCCGAGGGACACGGTATGGCTACACCTTC.

The chain uses TRBV2 and TRBJ2-4, with 10 bases fitting TRBD1. J was trimmed by 8 bases and V by 7 bases; bases with no gene match: 14. The CDR3 runs 16 residues. Germline values: CDR1 SNHLY, CDR2 FYNNEI. CDR3 loop: CASIRQGAGLGDIQYF. The CDR3 nucleotides are TGTGCCAGCATTAGACAGGGGGCAGGCTTGGGGGACATTCAGTACTTC.

The chain has TRBV7-9 and TRBJ1-1; possibly TRBD1 for D (5 bases). Trimming took off 2 bases at V and 4 bases at J, with 11 bases between the two ends. The CDR3 is made up of 14 amino acids. Germline CDR1 is SEHNR and CDR2 is FQNEAQ (reference sequence). This chain's CDR3 is CASSLSREGTEAFF. The CDR3 coding sequence is TGTGCCAGCAGCTTAAGCAGGGAAGGCACTGAAGCTTTCTTT.

This rearrangement joins TRBV28 to TRBJ1-1; 8 bases agree with TRBD1. The CDR3 runs to 16 residues. Germline trimming cut 5 bases from V and 2 bases from J; bases unmatched to any gene: 10. Germline V gene sequence: CDR1 MDHEN, CDR2 SYDVKM. The CDR3 here is CASSPDWTGHNTEAFF. DNA of the CDR3: TGTGCCAGCAGTCCGGACTGGACAGGGCACAACACTGAAGCTTTCTTT.

The V gene is TRBV20-1, the J gene TRBJ1-5; no definite D call. Germline CDR1 reads DFQATT; CDR2 reads SNEGSKA (reference sequence). CDR3 length equals 11 residues. Trimming cost V 4 bases and J 3 bases, with 4 bases left between them. The CDR3 DNA reads as TGCAGTGCTATGGCCAATCAGCCCCAGCATTTT. It translates to CSAMANQPQHF.

V is TRBV28 and J is TRBJ2-6, with D possibly being TRBD1 (5 bases). Per the germline V gene, CDR1 is MDHEN and CDR2 is SYDVKM. V dropped 3 bases and J dropped 0 bases, with 12 bases sitting between them. The CDR3 is 17 amino acids. The CDR3 DNA is TGTGCCAGCAGTTTGCGACAGCTTGGCTCTGGGGCCAACGTCCTGACTTTC. Encoded protein: CASSLRQLGSGANVLTF. Filled out from reference TRBV28 and TRBJ2-6, the complete variable domain reads DVKVTQSSRYLVKRTGEKVFLECVQDMDHENMFWYRQDPGLGLRLIYFSYDVKMKEKGDIPEGYSVSREKKERFSLILESASTNQTSMYLCASSLRQLGSGANVLTFGAGSRLTVL.

The chain combines TRBV5-6 with TRBJ1-2; 8 bases agree with TRBD1. The CDR3 sequence is 13 residues long. CDR1 SGHDT and CDR2 YYEEEE come from the germline V gene. J gave up 8 bases and V 6 bases, and 9 bases lay outside the gene matches. The chain's CDR3 is CASTLQGVGGYTF. CDR3 DNA sequence: TGTGCCAGCACGTTACAGGGGGTAGGCGGCTACACCTTC.

The chain joins TRBV11-2 to TRBJ2-7; TRBD1 might be the D (6 bases). The germline V and J ends were trimmed by 4 bases and 4 bases, with 8 bases remaining between them. This CDR3 has 12 amino acids. The germline gives CDR1 SGHAT, CDR2 FQNNGV. The CDR3 DNA reads TGTGCCAGCAGCTCGCAGGGGTACGAGCAGTACTTC. As protein: CASSSQGYEQYF.

V usage is TRBV10-3 and J usage is TRBJ1-1; TRBD1 is a possible D gene (6 bases). V was trimmed by 6 bases and J by 1 base, leaving 9 bases between them. The germline V gene encodes CDR1 ENHRY and CDR2 SYGVKD. The CDR3 covers 13 residues. CDR3 protein: CAIRTTGNTEAFF. In DNA form, the CDR3 reads TGTGCCATCAGGACGACAGGGAACACTGAAGCTTTCTTT.

The rearrangement joins TRBV7-3 to TRBJ2-5, with 7 bases fitting TRBD2. CDR3 length equals 14 residues. With 5 bases clipped from V and 7 bases from J, the junction kept 10 bases outside the gene matches. Germline V gene data show CDR1 as SGHTA and CDR2 as FQGTGA. The CDR3: CASSPTGGEGTQYF. CDR3 nucleotide sequence: TGTGCCAGCAGCCCGACGGGGGGAGAAGGGACCCAGTACTTC.

This chain uses TRBV28 with TRBJ2-4; possible D gene TRBD2, 5 bases. CDR1 is MDHEN and CDR2 is SYDVKM in the germline V gene. The CDR3 covers 16 residues. V lost 5 bases to trimming and J lost 8 bases, with 22 bases between them. The CDR3 loop is CASSPNSRGGKDIQYF. In DNA form, the CDR3 reads TGTGCCAGCAGTCCGAACTCACGAGGAGGAAAGGACATTCAGTACTTC.